The 13 T cell receptor beta chains given below trace back to one sample, sequenced in a study of cytomegalovirus exposure and HLA in healthy donors. The PCR employed 60 Vbeta primers together with 13 Jbeta primers. Clones were read by immunoSEQ multiplex PCR, and TCRdb kept only the in-frame ones, dropping some. This sample has approximately 30,000 clones, with approximately 47% found just once. What was sequenced was PBMCs. The origin of the receptors is a woman in her forties or fifties in good health and CMV-seronegative.

The rearrangement uses TRBV18 and TRBJ2-7; 7 positions agree with TRBD2. J was trimmed by 4 bases and V by 6 bases; bases with no gene match: 12. The CDR3 has 15 amino acids. Germline CDR1 is KGHSH and CDR2 is LQKENI. The CDR3 DNA sequence: TGTGCCAGCTCGCGGACTCTTGGCGGGAGTTACGAGCAGTACTTC. Translated: CASSRTLGGSYEQYF.

This clone was detected a few times. The V call is TRBV19, the J call TRBJ2-5, with TRBD1 matching 7 bases. CDR3 length: 13 residues. Trimming cost V 5 bases and J 3 bases; bases outside gene matches: 3. From germline, CDR1 is LNHDA and CDR2 SQIVND (reference sequence). The CDR3 reads CASSFDREETQYF. For the CDR3, the DNA is TGTGCCAGTAGTTTCGACAGGGAAGAGACCCAGTACTTC.

This clone appeared a few times. The V and J genes are TRBV5-1 and TRBJ2-3, with 9 positions matching TRBD2. The CDR3 loop spans 14 amino acids. From germline, CDR1 is SGHRS and CDR2 YFSETQ. The trim removed 1 base at V and 4 bases at J, leaving 1 base unmatched. The CDR3 loop is CASSLQREADTQYF. CDR3 nucleotide sequence: TGCGCCAGCAGCTTGCAGCGGGAGGCAGATACGCAGTATTTT.

A single count supports this clone. J is TRBJ2-2 and V is TRBV10-1, with D perhaps TRBD1 (5 bases). CDR1 WNHNN and CDR2 SYGVQD come from the germline V gene (reference sequence). The CDR3 extends over 15 amino acids. V lost 6 bases and J lost 0, with 11 bases in between. The CDR3 nucleotides read TGCGCCAGCAGAGCTGACAGACCGAACACCGGGGAGCTGTTTTTT. It is translated as CASRADRPNTGELFF.

The table lists this clone with a few counts. The chain has TRBV27 and TRBJ2-1; 10 nucleotides align to TRBD2. CDR1 and CDR2 from the germline V gene are MNHEY and SMNVEV (reference sequence). J was trimmed by 2 bases and V by 5 bases; bases with no gene match: 3. The CDR3 runs to 15 residues. The CDR3 loop reads CASSPSGSTYNEQFF. The CDR3 DNA follows: TGTGCCAGCAGTCCTAGCGGGAGTACCTACAATGAGCAGTTCTTC.

In its sample, this clone was seen a few times. The gene calls are TRBV9 and TRBJ2-1, with 8 bases aligning to TRBD2. CDR3 length: 17 residues. Germline CDR1 reads SGDLS; CDR2 reads YYNGEE. V gave up 0 bases and J gave up 7 bases; unmatched junction bases: 12. The CDR3 coding sequence is TGTGCCAGCAGCGTAGCTCAAACGGTAGCGGGAAGGAATGAGCAGTTCTTC. It codes for CASSVAQTVAGRNEQFF.

The sample holds a few counts of this clone. The rearrangement joins TRBV7-9 to TRBJ2-1; TRBD2 is a possible D gene (6 bases). Trimming removed 4 bases from V and 3 bases from J, with 10 bases in between. This CDR3 has 14 amino acids. Germline assignment: CDR1 SEHNR and CDR2 FQNEAQ (reference sequence). CDR3 residues: CASSSAGLYNEQFF. The CDR3 nucleotides are TGTGCCAGCAGCTCCGCGGGACTCTACAATGAGCAGTTCTTC.

The V call is TRBV7-9, the J call TRBJ2-1, with unresolved D. V lost 5 bases, J lost 3 bases, and 14 bases lay in between. This CDR3 has 15 residues. Germline assignment: CDR1 SEHNR and CDR2 FQNEAQ (reference sequence). The CDR3 is CASSPGLGVYNEQFF. CDR3 nucleotides: TGTGCCAGCAGCCCTGGTCTTGGAGTCTACAATGAGCAGTTCTTC.

V is TRBV11-3 and J is TRBJ2-3; 11 bases align to TRBD2. Germline V gene lookup returns CDR1 SGHNT and CDR2 YENEEA. There are 17 residues in the CDR3. V was pared by 3 bases and J by 3 bases, with 8 bases of the junction left unmatched. The DNA for the CDR3 is TGTGCCAGCAGCTTCGGGCTAGCGGGAGGCGGGACAGATACGCAGTATTTT. This codes for CASSFGLAGGGTDTQYF.

This clone was counted only a few times. The V and J genes are TRBV15 and TRBJ1-2; D is unresolved. CDR1 and CDR2 (germline): LNHNV, YYDKDF (reference sequence). Deletions cut 5 bases from V and 0 bases from J, with 16 bases between. This CDR3 has 16 residues. CDR3 nucleotide sequence: TGTGCCACCAGCGGCCCTGGGCCCTCGACTAACTATGGCTACACCTTC. This codes for CATSGPGPSTNYGYTF.

CDR3 in amino acids: CASSAGQGETQYF. The DNA of the CDR3 is TGTGCCAGCAGTGCCGGACAGGGGGAGACCCAGTACTTC. This chain connects TRBV2 to TRBJ2-5, with TRBD1 matching 9 bases. The germline V gene has CDR1 SNHLY and CDR2 FYNNEI. J was trimmed by 5 bases and V by 4 bases; bases with no gene match: 2. There are 13 residues in the CDR3.

The chain uses TRBV9 and TRBJ2-3, with TRBD2 identical over 7 bases. V lost 5 bases to trimming and J lost 2 bases; unmatched junction nucleotides: 5. The CDR3 is 14 residues long. Germline V gene lookup returns CDR1 SGDLS and CDR2 YYNGEE. In DNA form, the CDR3 reads TGTGCCAGCAGTCCGGGACTATCCACAGATACGCAGTATTTT. Translation: CASSPGLSTDTQYF.

The chain joins TRBV19 to TRBJ1-5, with 10 bases identical to TRBD1. Germline lookup yields CDR1 LNHDA and CDR2 SQIVND (reference sequence). The CDR3 covers 15 residues. Germline trimming cut 6 bases from V and 2 bases from J; bases unmatched to any gene: 4. CDR3 sequence reads: CASRTGTGGNQPQHF. CDR3 bases: TGTGCCAGTAGAACCGGGACAGGGGGCAATCAGCCCCAGCATTTT.